What follows describes a single TCR beta chain. Its antigen is not identified. This sample was included in a study of T-cell reconstitution after alpha-beta-depleted transplantation in children. V was pared by 2 bases and J by 7 bases, with 11 bases of the junction left unmatched. There are 15 residues in the CDR3. Per the germline V gene, CDR1 is MNHEY and CDR2 is SVGAGI. Study conclusions and caveats: Approximately two months post-transplant, alpha-beta T cells reportedly originated from several hundred expanded graft clones.

Unique molecular identifiers were incorporated during preparation of the TCRbeta library. TCRdb analysed the PCR reads with MiXCR anew, one entry per CDR3 protein. The sample lists 100,000 to 130,000 distinct CDR3 sequences; approximately 6.6% were seen once. Sequencing used PBMCs, mostly from graft donor cells, obtained 360 days after TCRalphabeta/CD19-depleted stem cell transplant. This receptor was obtained from a male patient between 2 and 9 years old who had a stem cell transplant for acute lymphoblastic leukemia, so the T cells may come from the graft donor. The chain couples TRBV6-5 to TRBJ2-7, with 7 bases aligning to TRBD2. CDR3 sequence (DNA): TGTGCCAGCAGTTACCTGGGGGGGGGAACGGGAGAGCAGTACTTC. It codes for CASSYLGGGTGEQYF.